The clone carrying this TCR beta chain was detected many times. The sample belongs to a study of T cells after yellow fever vaccination. Researchers made TCR cDNA using 5'RACE template switching, and this step added a universal primer site and UMIs. MiXCR was run by TCRdb on the 5' RACE reads, yielding one entry per CDR3 protein. The sample lists a few hundred thousand distinct CDR3 sequences, under 9% seen once, with 3% to 3.5% in the top ten. Sequencing was performed on CD4+ T cells sorted from PBMCs, taken 5 days after the yellow fever booster vaccination. The TCR comes from a man aged 18 to 30 who received the YFV17D yellow fever vaccine.

The DNA of the CDR3 is TGTGCCAGCAGTGACCCAGACAGGCGCGGGAGCTACACCTTC. This codes for CASSDPDRRGSYTF. This chain joins TRBV6-4 and TRBJ1-2; the D gene is possibly TRBD1 (6 bases). The CDR3 has 14 amino acids. Between the trimmed V and J ends, which lost 2 bases and 9 bases, there was a span of 16 bases. CDR1 and CDR2 from the germline V gene are MRHNA and SNTAGT.